This T cell receptor (beta chain) was observed in a study of human T cells and chemical hapten exposure. Background on the study: While the approximately 24-week study was under way, patients received diphenylcyclopropenone on the scalp every week. Overall study results and limits: PT1 expanded TCR numbers rose with patch test score.

Original data processing: Per-sample TCR counts ranged from 23,224 to 690,600, median about 98,000. Each CDR3 protein gets one entry after TCRdb re-called the RACE reads with MiXCR. The V and J calls, along with clone size, are taken from TCRdb and not from the paper's own processing. The table records under 100,000 distinct CDR3 sequences, about a tenth of them present only once. The time point is: patch test 2, 6 weeks after DPC sensitization. This sample's treatment: therapeutic diphenylcyclopropenone sensitization with weekly scalp DPC. Participating donors were patients with alopecia, aged 18 to 70 years, considered appropriate candidates for DPC. This clonotype was seen at least ten times. What it binds is not known. J lost 3 bases, V lost 4 bases, and 7 bases had no gene match. Germline CDR1 reads SGHKS; CDR2 reads YYEKEE (reference sequence). This CDR3 contains 15 residues.

This sample comprised whole blood, obtained in connection with sensitization to the hapten diphenylcyclopropenone (DPC). This receptor was obtained from a woman aged 30 to 39 with alopecia areata. Some clones in this sample may be carry-over from other donors' samples. The rearrangement uses TRBV5-5 and TRBJ2-4; 7 bases fit TRBD1. The CDR3 spells CASSTYTGVKNIQYF. CDR3 bases: TGTGCCAGCAGCACGTACACAGGGGTCAAAAACATTCAGTACTTC.